This T cell receptor (beta chain) was identified in a study of CD8+ T cells in alopecia areata. Study outcomes and limitations: Compared with mice, patients displayed less clear TCR sharing, possibly for HLA-related reasons.

In each case, RNA was isolated and then reverse transcribed into cDNA as the sequencing template. The protocol was immunoSEQ multiplex PCR, while the TCRdb copy is restricted to in-frame clones and leaves out a portion. The table includes around 100,000 clones, approximately 60% detected once. Isolation of CD4+ and CD8+ T cells from PBMCs was achieved by sorting. Concerning this clone itself: Its matching antigen is unknown.

The CDR3 extends over 14 amino acids. The V and J ends lost 3 bases and 12 bases respectively, with 15 bases between them. CDR1 and CDR2 (germline): MGHDK, SYGVNS. The origin of this receptor is a human donor in good health. Material: CD4+ T cells sorted from blood. The chain uses TRBV25-1 and TRBJ1-6; weak D call: TRBD1 (5 bases). For the CDR3, the DNA is TGTGCCAGCAGTGAGGGGACTCCACTTGAACCCCTCCACTTT. Its protein is CASSEGTPLEPLHF. Combining the CDR3 with reference TRBV25-1 and TRBJ1-6 gives the whole variable domain EADIYQTPRYLVIGTGKKITLECSQTMGHDKMYWYQQDPGMELHLIHYSYGVNSTEKGDLSSESTVSRIRTEHFPLTLESARPSHTSQYLCASSEGTPLEPLHFGNGTRLTVT.